This entry describes one T cell receptor (beta chain). Hyperthyroidism patients, all newly diagnosed, had under 2 months' duration and ages of 18 to 65. TCR beta CDR3 amplification used RNA transcripts. The workflow started with a first-round RT-PCR run with HTBI primers and then moved on to a second-round multiplex PCR. TCRdb re-called the multiplex PCR reads with MiXCR, one entry per CDR3 protein. The sample lists around 400,000 distinct CDR3 sequences, under 25% seen once, with around 3.2% in the top ten. This entry is derived from a study of Graves' ophthalmopathy and Graves' hyperthyroidism. The CDR3 sequence is 12 residues long. Losses at the gene ends were 6 bases for V and 12 bases for J; bases not matched to a gene: 11.

The sequenced material came from peripheral blood. The receptor was derived from a woman between 18 and 29 years old with stable Graves' hyperthyroidism. The J gene is TRBJ2-7, the V gene TRBV12-3 or TRBV12-4, with 7 bases that match TRBD1. CDR3 in amino acids: CASRQDRYATYF. The CDR3 DNA is TGTGCCAGCAGACAGGACAGGTACGCCACGTACTTC.